This T cell receptor (beta chain) is from a study of blood T cell repertoires in COVID-19. V lost 4 bases and J 8 bases, leaving 12 bases between the germline ends. There are 13 residues in the CDR3. Germline CDR1 is SGHTA and CDR2 is FQGNSA. Libraries were prepared by immunoSEQ multiplex PCR; TCRdb keeps only in-frame clonotypes and omits some of them. The profile shows under 250,000 clones, over 80% of them singletons. This TCR was sampled from a woman in her thirties or forties who had recovered from COVID-19. The V call is TRBV7-2, the J call TRBJ1-5, with D hard to call. Material for sequencing was peripheral blood. DNA for the CDR3: TGTGCCAGCAGCTACCCCCCAGGAAAGCCCCAGCATTTT. Residues: CASSYPPGKPQHF.